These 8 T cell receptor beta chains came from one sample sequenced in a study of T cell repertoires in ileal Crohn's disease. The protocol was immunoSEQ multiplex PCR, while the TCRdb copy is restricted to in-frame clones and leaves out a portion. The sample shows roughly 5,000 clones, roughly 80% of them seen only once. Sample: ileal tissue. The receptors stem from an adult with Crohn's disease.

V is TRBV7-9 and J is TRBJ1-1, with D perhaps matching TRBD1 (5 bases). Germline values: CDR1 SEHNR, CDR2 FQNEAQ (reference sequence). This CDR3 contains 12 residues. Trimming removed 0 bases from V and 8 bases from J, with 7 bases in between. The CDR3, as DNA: TGTGCCAGCAGCTTAGCGGAGGGGGAAGCTTTCTTT. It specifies CASSLAEGEAFF.

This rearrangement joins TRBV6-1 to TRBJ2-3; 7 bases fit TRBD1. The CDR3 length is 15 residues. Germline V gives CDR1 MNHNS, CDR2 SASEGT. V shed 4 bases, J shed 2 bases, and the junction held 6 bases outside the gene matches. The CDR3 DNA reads TGTGCCAGCAGTGCCGGGGACAGCCACACAGATACGCAGTATTTT. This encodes CASSAGDSHTDTQYF.

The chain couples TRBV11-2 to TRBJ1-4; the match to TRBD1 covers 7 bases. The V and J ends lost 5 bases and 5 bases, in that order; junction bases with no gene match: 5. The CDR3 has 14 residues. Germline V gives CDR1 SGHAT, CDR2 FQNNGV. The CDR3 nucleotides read TGTGCCAGCAGCAGGGGACAGCTAAATGAAAAACTGTTTTTT. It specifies CASSRGQLNEKLFF.

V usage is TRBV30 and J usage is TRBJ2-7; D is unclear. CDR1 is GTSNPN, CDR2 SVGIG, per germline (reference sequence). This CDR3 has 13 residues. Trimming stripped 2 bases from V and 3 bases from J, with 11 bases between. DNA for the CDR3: TGTGCCTGGAGTACCGGCAGGCGCTACGAGCAGTACTTC. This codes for CAWSTGRRYEQYF.

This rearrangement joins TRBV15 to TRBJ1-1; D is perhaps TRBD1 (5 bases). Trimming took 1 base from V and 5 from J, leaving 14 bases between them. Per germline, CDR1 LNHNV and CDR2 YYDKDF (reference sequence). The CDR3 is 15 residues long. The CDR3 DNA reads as TGTGCCACCAGCAGAGCTGGGGGGGTAGAAACTGAAGCTTTCTTT. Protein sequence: CATSRAGGVETEAFF.

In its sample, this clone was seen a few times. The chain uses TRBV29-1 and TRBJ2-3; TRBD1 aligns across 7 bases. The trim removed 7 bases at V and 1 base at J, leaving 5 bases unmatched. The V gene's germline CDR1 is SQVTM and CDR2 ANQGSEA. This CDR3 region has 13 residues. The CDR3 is CSGKGTGTDTQYF. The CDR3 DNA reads TGCAGCGGGAAGGGGACAGGCACAGATACGCAGTATTTT.

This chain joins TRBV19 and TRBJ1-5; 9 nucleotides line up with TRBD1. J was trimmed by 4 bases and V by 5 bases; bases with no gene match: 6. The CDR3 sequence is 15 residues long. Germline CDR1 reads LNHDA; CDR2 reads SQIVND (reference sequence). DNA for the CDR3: TGTGCCAGTAGTTGGTCGACAGGGGGAAATCAGCCCCAGCATTTT. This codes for CASSWSTGGNQPQHF.

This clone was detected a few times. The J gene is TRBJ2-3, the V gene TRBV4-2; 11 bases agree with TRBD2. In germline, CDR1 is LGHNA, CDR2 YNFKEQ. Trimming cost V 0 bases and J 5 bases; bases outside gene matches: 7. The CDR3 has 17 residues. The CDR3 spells CASSQDGAGTSGDTQYF. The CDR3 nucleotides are TGTGCCAGCAGCCAAGATGGGGCCGGGACTAGCGGAGATACGCAGTATTTT.